The rows below give T cell receptor beta chains drawn from one sample of a study of blood T cell repertoires in COVID-19. Data came from immunoSEQ multiplex PCR; TCRdb stores just in-frame clones and leaves some out. Of 130,000 to 150,000 clones in the sample, roughly 88% were seen once. Sample: peripheral blood. These receptors were taken from a man in his 70s with acute or convalescent COVID-19. Each CDR3 is given with its conserved first and last residue. The D gene is left open where the match is weak. The size entry is marked missing in some rows and otherwise reads once, few, many or a size class.

d_gene,j_gene,abundance,v_gene,CDR3aa,CDR3nt
NA,TRBJ1-5,few,TRBV2,CASRLAGLSGQPQHF,TGTGCCAGCAGGCTTGCGGGATTGTCAGGGCAGCCCCAGCATTTT
TRBD1,TRBJ2-1,once,TRBV28,CASSSTGEVRNEQFF,TGTGCCAGCAGTTCGACAGGGGAGGTACGCAATGAGCAGTTCTTC
NA,TRBJ1-5,once,TRBV7-8,CASSPGDYISNQPQHF,TGTGCCAGCAGCCCCGGGGATTATATAAGCAATCAGCCCCAGCATTTT
NA,TRBJ1-4,NA,TRBV7-2,CASSPEVGTQNEKLFF,TGTGCCAGCAGCCCGGAGGTCGGAACCCAGAATGAAAAACTGTTTTTT
TRBD2,TRBJ2-2,NA,TRBV7-9,CASSLVGGGSRTGELFF,TGTGCCAGCAGCCTTGTCGGGGGAGGGAGTCGAACCGGGGAGCTGTTTTTT
NA,TRBJ1-1,NA,TRBV5-6,CASSLTGFEAFF,TGTGCCAGCAGTTTGACAGGTTTTGAAGCTTTCTTT
TRBD1,TRBJ2-5,NA,TRBV6-5,CASPTGGYQETQYF,TGTGCCAGCCCGACAGGGGGGTACCAAGAGACCCAGTACTTC
NA,TRBJ1-6,NA,TRBV27,CASSAPAGPLHF,TGTGCCAGCAGTGCGCCTGCAGGACCCCTCCACTTT
NA,TRBJ1-4,few,TRBV5-1,CASSGGTAINEKLFF,TGCGCCAGCAGCGGCGGGACGGCCATAAATGAAAAACTGTTTTTT
NA,TRBJ2-7,NA,TRBV2,CASSASTGREQYF,TGTGCCAGCAGTGCGTCGACAGGGAGGGAGCAGTACTTC
NA,TRBJ2-6,NA,TRBV5-1,CASSLGGSGANVLTF,TGCGCCAGCAGCTTGGGAGGCTCTGGGGCCAACGTCCTGACTTTC
NA,TRBJ1-1,NA,TRBV19,CASTSHKNTEAFF,TGTGCCAGTACCTCCCACAAGAACACTGAAGCTTTCTTT
NA,TRBJ2-7,NA,TRBV5-1,CASSFNSYEQYF,TGCGCCAGCAGCTTTAACAGTTACGAGCAGTACTTC
NA,TRBJ1-5,few,TRBV5-1,CASSLAGGGQPQHF,TGCGCCAGCAGCTTGGCGGGCGGGGGTCAGCCCCAGCATTTT